This T cell receptor (beta chain) was identified during a study of blood T cell repertoires in COVID-19 (TCRdb year 2020). Regarding the study in general: The collaborator samples originated in the United States, Italy and Spain and spanned the acute and convalescent phases of COVID-19. The repertoires were released in a freely available public database meant as a resource for research on the immune response to SARS-CoV-2. Samples were obtained from the ongoing ImmuneRACE study (first 160 participants) and from 950 to 1,500 subjects provided by 6 global collaborators. Deeply sampled blood TCRbeta repertoires from subjects exposed to, actively infected with, or recovered from COVID-19 were included in the dataset. The material from the prospective study consisted of cDNA or gDNA derived from T cells, B-cell-depleted T cells, or PBMCs. HLA class I and class II types, where available, came from metadata supplied by the sample provider rather than from assay-based typing. Nearly every sample came with metadata listing a de-identified subject ID, COVID-19 status, age in years and sex.

Concerning this clone: What antigen it recognizes has not been identified. It has no much larger one-base neighbor in the sample; base qualities were not kept.

Results the study describes overall, beyond this receptor: The amount of clinical and demographic metadata varied by source and participant and was provided uncurated.

Participants in the prospective study were aged 18 to 89 years, lived in some 24 United States geographic areas, and enrolled through a virtual design. Cohort assignment in the prospective study relied on participant-reported clinical history from a screening survey and a study questionnaire. Exposed participants were defined as having been in contact with someone with a PCR-confirmed or clinician-diagnosed COVID-19 case within 2 weeks of study entry. In the prospective study, whole blood, serum and a nasopharyngeal or oropharyngeal swab were collected from each participant by mobile phlebotomists. Prospective study participants could optionally give additional blood draws and questionnaires over an approximately two-month period. Blood samples from the prospective study were shipped frozen or at room temperature prior to DNA extraction. The immunoSEQ Assay, a bias-controlled multiplex PCR, was used to amplify TCRbeta CDR3 regions from genomic DNA. Regarding the original processing steps: The number of nucleated cells in each sample was estimated from the amplification of reference gene primers within the assay. To quantify the absolute abundance of each unique TCRbeta CDR3 rearrangement, sequence reads were collapsed and filtered. For each sample, productive Simpson clonality was calculated by taking the square root of Simpson's diversity index across productive rearrangements. TCRdb retrieved this table from immuneACCESS and kept in-frame rearrangements only. Not all clones are present; in checked studies, unresolved V genes account for under half, and no reason is known for the remainder. Clone size and V and J calls were adopted from that table, with D and trimming inferred from the DNA. This sample has 120,000 to 150,000 clones in its table, and about four fifths of those were observed once. The top ten clonotypes cover about 1.5% of the sample.

This receptor was obtained from a young woman who had been exposed to COVID-19. The sample was PBMCs or T cells enriched from blood (not recorded which).

The CDR3 here reads CASSYTGSGYGYTF. The nucleotide sequence is TGTGCCAGCAGCTACACAGGGTCTGGGTATGGCTACACCTTC. This chain joins TRBV11-2 to TRBJ1-2; 6 matching bases give a weak D call of TRBD1. From its cysteine to its phenylalanine, the CDR3 spans 14 amino acids. The kept DNA is CDR3 alone, 42 bases in frame from the first base. CDR1 is given as SGHAT and CDR2 as FQNNGV, both from the germline V gene. V and J are truncated by 4 bases and 5 bases respectively, leaving an intervening sequence of 14 bases.